This paragraph reports one T cell receptor beta chain. Its antigen is unknown. At one end, the junction sequence differs from germline, possibly due to a read error. The data were obtained in a study of identical twins. Study findings and constraints: Excess sharing by twins proved weaker in beta out-of-frame sequences. The abundant beta clonotypes from cord blood had fewer insertions, and memory repertoires had none of this.

Germline V CDR1 and CDR2: ENHRY, SYGVKD. The CDR3 spans 11 residues. Carrying unique molecular identifiers, the cDNA also gained a universal primer site through template switching. In TCRdb, the 5' RACE reads were re-called with MiXCR into one record per CDR3 protein. The sample records 700,000 or so distinct CDR3 sequences, roughly 20% being singletons. These same records also appear under a second study, on T cells expressing NK-cell markers. That paper notes: Sequenced donors, eight in total, included seven who were HCMV-seropositive and one who was seronegative.

This sequence joins TRBV10-3 and TRBJ2-1, with D unclear. The sample was PBMCs. This receptor was taken from a woman aged 18-35 years in good health. In nucleotides, the CDR3 is TGTGCCACCGTCTCCTACAATGTGCAGTTCTTC. Translated, it gives CATVSYNVQFF.